This TCR beta chain appears in the sequencing data of a study of T cell responses to AZD1222 COVID-19 vaccine. Study-wide results and limits: Spike-specific TCR breadth and depth both grew after two AZD1222 doses. Donors in the cohort were predominantly white British and more often female, and clonal diversity was possibly underestimated.

Produced via immunoSEQ multiplex PCR; TCRdb's table is partial and in-frame only. The sample yields around 94,000 clones, around 90% seen once. The ends lost 5 bases at V and 7 bases at J; junction bases unmatched: 7. Per germline, CDR1 SGHVS and CDR2 FQNEAQ. CDR3 length equals 14 residues. Turning to this clone: Its specificity is unknown.

The sequences come from peripheral blood, collected on day 0 of AZD1222 vaccination. V usage is TRBV7-8 and J usage is TRBJ1-5, with 8 bases identical to TRBD1. This sequence originates from an adult in good health. The DNA for the CDR3 is TGTGCCAGCAGCCAAAGACAGGGGCTCCAGCCCCAGCATTTT. It codes for CASSQRQGLQPQHF.